The rows below give T cell receptor beta chains drawn from one sample of a study of post-analysis software for immune sequencing data. Each CDR3 protein gets one entry after TCRdb re-called the PCR reads with MiXCR. Here the sample spans about 540,000 distinct CDR3 sequences, 34% being singletons. Sequenced material: blood. These receptor sequences come from a girl aged 2-17 years with multiple sclerosis. The CDR3 runs from the conserved cysteine through the conserved F or W. A D gene is named only where the DNA matches it firmly. The size entry is marked missing in some rows and otherwise reads once, few, many or a size class.

NA	TRBV5-1	TRBD1	TRBJ2-1	TGCGCCAGCAGCGAGGGACAGGGAATCAATGAGCAGTTCTTC	CASSEGQGINEQFF
NA	TRBV6-5	NA	TRBJ1-1	TGTGCCAGCAGTTCCCGGGCCTACTACACTATTGAAGCTTTCTTT	CASSSRAYYTIEAFF
once	TRBV6-5	NA	TRBJ2-1	TGTGCCAGCAGCCCCCAACTAGGATACAATGAGCAGTTCTTC	CASSPQLGYNEQFF
NA	TRBV20-1	NA	TRBJ2-4	TGCAGTGCTAGTGTTCTTCGCGGATGGGCCAAAAACATTCAGTACTTC	CSASVLRGWAKNIQYF
NA	TRBV11-2	NA	TRBJ1-1	TGTGCCAGCACCCTCACGGGGGGGAACACTGAAGCTTTCTTT	CASTLTGGNTEAFF
NA	TRBV9	NA	TRBJ1-2	TGTGCCAGCAGCGTAGTTTCCTCCCGGGGCTACACCTTC	CASSVVSSRGYTF
NA	TRBV20-1	TRBD2	TRBJ2-5	TGCAGTGCGGTGGGACTAGCGAGGGAGACCCAGTACTTC	CSAVGLARETQYF
few	TRBV12-3/TRBV12-4	NA	TRBJ2-5	TGTGCCAGCAGTTTACGAGGGGTCCCAGAGACCCAGTACTTC	CASSLRGVPETQYF
NA	TRBV3-1	TRBD2	TRBJ2-5	TGTGCCAGCAGCCAAGATCAGGGACTAGCGGGGGCCCAAGAGACCCAGTACTTC	CASSQDQGLAGAQETQYF
NA	TRBV10-3	NA	TRBJ2-1	TGTGCCATCAGTGAAAAGGGGGGCGTGATGACTGAGCAGTTCTTC	CAISEKGGVMTEQFF
NA	TRBV24-1	NA	TRBJ2-6	TGTGCCACCAGTTGGGGTGGAGGCCTCTCCGGGGCCAACGTCCTGACTTTC	CATSWGGGLSGANVLTF
NA	TRBV6-5	NA	TRBJ1-2	TGTGCCAGCAGTTCCGGGACATCCTATGGCTACACCTTC	CASSSGTSYGYTF
once	TRBV19	TRBD1	TRBJ1-5	TGTGCCAGTAGGGAAGGGGGCGATCAGCCCCAGCATTTT	CASREGGDQPQHF
few	TRBV20-1	TRBD2	TRBJ2-3	TGCAGTGCAAGGACTAGCGGGGGGGATGGTACGCAGTATTTT	CSARTSGGDGTQYF
NA	TRBV3-1	NA	TRBJ2-7	TGTGCCAGCAGTCGAGAGCCGGGACATACGTCCTACGAGCAGTACTTC	CASSREPGHTSYEQYF
few	TRBV20-1	NA	TRBJ2-1	TGCAGTGCTGATTCGGGGGAATCCTACAATGAGCAGTTCTTC	CSADSGESYNEQFF
many	TRBV7-2	NA	TRBJ2-5	TGTGCCAGCAGCTTGAACGCCGGGGGCCAAGAGACCCAGTACTTC	CASSLNAGGQETQYF